These T cell receptor beta chains were read from a single sample in a study of long-term antiretroviral therapy in people with HIV. The table came from immunoSEQ multiplex PCR; TCRdb's copy has only in-frame clones and leaves some out. The sample has 20,000 to 25,000 clones; over 75% are singletons. The source material was unsorted PBMCs, sampled 0.6 years after starting antiretroviral therapy. The receptors were sampled from a man aged 55 to 69 with HIV. Both conserved end residues are part of each CDR3. D genes are given only for firm matches. Size values are once, few and many counts, or a class for expanded clones, and some rows have none.

J,size,D,V,DNA,CDR3
TRBJ2-1,-,-,TRBV6-6,TGTGCCAGCAGTCCGGGTCCATTCAATGAGCAGTTCTTC,CASSPGPFNEQFF
TRBJ1-6,few,-,TRBV2,TGTGCCAGCAGTGAAAATGCCTATAATTCACCCCTCCACTTT,CASSENAYNSPLHF
TRBJ2-1,-,-,TRBV27,TGTGCCAGCAGTTTAGGCCGAGGCGGGGATCCCAATGAGCAGTTCTTC,CASSLGRGGDPNEQFF
TRBJ2-1,-,TRBD2,TRBV4-3,TGCGCCAGCAGCCTAGCGGGGGGTTACAATGAGCAGTTCTTC,CASSLAGGYNEQFF
TRBJ2-3,-,TRBD1,TRBV6-5,TGTGCCAGCAGTCAACCGGGACAGTGGACAGATACGCAGTATTTT,CASSQPGQWTDTQYF
TRBJ2-2,-,-,TRBV2,TGTGCCAGCAGTGTTGAGGGGGGGCAAATCGGGGAGCTGTTTTTT,CASSVEGGQIGELFF
TRBJ2-2,-,-,TRBV7-6,TGTGCCAGCAGCCGCGTGGGGGGAGTGAACACCGGGGAGCTGTTTTTT,CASSRVGGVNTGELFF
TRBJ2-3,-,TRBD2,TRBV18,TGTGCCAGCTCCCTCGGACTAGAGGGCACAGATACGCAGTATTTT,CASSLGLEGTDTQYF
TRBJ1-3,-,-,TRBV28,TGTGCCGGCGGAAGACCTGGCTCTGGAAACACCATATATTTT,CAGGRPGSGNTIYF
TRBJ2-3,-,TRBD2,TRBV9,TGTGCCAGCAGCGTAGAGACTAGCGGGACAGATACGCAGTATTTT,CASSVETSGTDTQYF
TRBJ2-3,-,-,TRBV6-1,TGTGCCAGCAGCCACCTCAGAGCCAGCACAGATACGCAGTATTTT,CASSHLRASTDTQYF
TRBJ2-3,-,TRBD1,TRBV10-2,TGCGCCAGCAGTCTGTCTGGGACAGGGGCCCCAGATACGCAGTATTTT,CASSLSGTGAPDTQYF
TRBJ2-1,-,-,TRBV10-3,TGTGCCATCAGGGAAGTACCTGGTGAGCAGTTCTTC,CAIREVPGEQFF
TRBJ2-7,-,-,TRBV13,TGTGCCAGCAGCACCGGTTACCGGGACTCCTACTACGAGCAGTACTTC,CASSTGYRDSYYEQYF
TRBJ2-1,few,-,TRBV5-1,TGCGCCAGCAGCTTTGTGGGAGAGTCCAATGAGCAGTTCTTC,CASSFVGESNEQFF
TRBJ1-1,-,-,TRBV19,TGTGCCAGTAGCCCCCGAGGGGGAGGACCCCTGGATACTGAAGCTTTCTTT,CASSPRGGGPLDTEAFF
TRBJ1-2,few,-,TRBV28,TGTGCCAGCACCCCCCGGGTCCAGGGCGGTGGCTACACCTTC,CASTPRVQGGGYTF
TRBJ1-2,few,-,TRBV6-1,TGTGCCAGCAGGGCAGCTTCTAACTATGGCTACACCTTC,CASRAASNYGYTF
TRBJ1-5,-,TRBD1,TRBV27,TGTGCCAGCAGTCCCGCCGGGGACAGCCATAGCAATCAGCCCCAGCATTTT,CASSPAGDSHSNQPQHF
TRBJ1-2,-,TRBD1,TRBV15,TGTGCCACCAGCTCCCGAGGGCAGGGGGCAAGGTATGGCTACACCTTC,CATSSRGQGARYGYTF
TRBJ1-1,-,TRBD1,TRBV5-1,TGCGCCAGCAGCTTGGATCTCGGACAGGCCAACACTGAAGCTTTCTTT,CASSLDLGQANTEAFF
TRBJ1-6,-,-,TRBV18,TGTGCCAGCTCACAGAATGGACAGAAGAATTCACCCCTCCACTTT,CASSQNGQKNSPLHF
TRBJ1-5,-,TRBD1,TRBV30,TGTGCCTGGAGCGCGGACAGGTTGGCAAATCAGCCCCAGCATTTT,CAWSADRLANQPQHF
TRBJ1-1,-,TRBD1,TRBV6-6,TGTGCCAGCAGTTATTCCCCCGACAGGGTGGGCACTGAAGCTTTCTTT,CASSYSPDRVGTEAFF
TRBJ1-1,-,TRBD1,TRBV10-3,TGTGCCATCAGTCTGGGACAGATGAACACTGAAGCTTTCTTT,CAISLGQMNTEAFF
TRBJ1-3,-,-,TRBV18,TGTGCCAGCTCACCACCTCGAGACGGCGGAAACACCATATATTTT,CASSPPRDGGNTIYF
TRBJ2-5,-,TRBD2,TRBV7-9,TGTGCCAGCAGCCGACTAGCGGGGGTCGAGACCCAGTACTTC,CASSRLAGVETQYF
TRBJ2-7,few,-,TRBV11-2,TGTGCCAGCAGCTTAGGGGGAGGGGGCTTGTACGAGCAGTACTTC,CASSLGGGGLYEQYF
TRBJ1-6,few,-,TRBV12-2,TGTGCAAGTCGCACCGAAATACAGGGGGCTTCGGGATCACCCCTCCACTTT,CASRTEIQGASGSPLHF
TRBJ2-3,-,-,TRBV13,TGTGCCAGCAGCTTTTTTGATGGCGGGGTAGATACGCAGTATTTT,CASSFFDGGVDTQYF
TRBJ2-5,-,-,TRBV5-1,TGCGCCAGCAGCACCCAAGAGACCCAGTACTTC,CASSTQETQYF
TRBJ1-5,-,-,TRBV19,TGTGCCAGCGAGTGGGGTGTCGGCAATCAGCCCCAGCATTTT,CASEWGVGNQPQHF
TRBJ2-1,-,-,TRBV29-1,TGCAGCGCCTCAAGGGGGTCAGGGCACAATGAGCAGTTCTTC,CSASRGSGHNEQFF
TRBJ2-1,-,-,TRBV5-1,TGCGCCAGCAGTGAAGTCTACAATGAGCAGTTCTTC,CASSEVYNEQFF
TRBJ1-1,-,-,TRBV5-1,TGCGCCAGCAGCTCACAGGGCGGCGGGCCTGAAGCTTTCTTT,CASSSQGGGPEAFF
TRBJ2-1,-,-,TRBV5-4,TGTGCCAGCAGCTTGGAGGGGACTTACAATGAGCAGTTCTTC,CASSLEGTYNEQFF
TRBJ2-5,once,TRBD2,TRBV2,TGTGCCGGATCCTGGACTAGCGGACAAGAGACCCAGTACTTC,CAGSWTSGQETQYF
TRBJ2-5,once,-,TRBV5-1,TGCGCCAGCTCCAGAGACAGTGGAGAGACCCAGTACTTC,CASSRDSGETQYF
TRBJ2-7,few,TRBD1,TRBV30,TGTGCCTGGAGAAGCAAGGGACAGTACTACGAGCAGTACTTC,CAWRSKGQYYEQYF
TRBJ2-5,-,-,TRBV7-9,TGTGCCAGCAGCTCTTTACTAGGGCCGGGGGAGACCCAGTACTTC,CASSSLLGPGETQYF
TRBJ2-5,-,TRBD2,TRBV2,TGTGCCAGCAGCCGACTAGCGGGGAACCAAGAGACCCAGTACTTC,CASSRLAGNQETQYF
TRBJ2-2,-,TRBD2,TRBV5-5,TGTGCCAGCAGCTTGCCGAGCGGGGGTAGCGGGGAGCTGTTTTTT,CASSLPSGGSGELFF
TRBJ2-7,-,-,TRBV21-1,TGTGCCAGCAGCAACCGGGACAGTTCCTACGAGCAGTACTTC,CASSNRDSSYEQYF
TRBJ2-2,-,TRBD2,TRBV5-4,TGTGCCAGCAGCCCTAGAATGACTAGCGGGGTGTACGGGGAGCTGTTTTTT,CASSPRMTSGVYGELFF
TRBJ2-7,-,TRBD1,TRBV10-1,TGCGCCAGCGGGACAGGGGGCGCAGGAACCTACGAGCAGTACTTC,CASGTGGAGTYEQYF
TRBJ2-2,-,-,TRBV7-8,TGTGCCAGCAGCTCCTGGGAGCGCACCGGGGAGCTGTTTTTT,CASSSWERTGELFF
TRBJ1-1,-,-,TRBV19,TGTGCCAGTAGTATGGGGCGGGGGCGTGGGACTGAAGCTTTCTTT,CASSMGRGRGTEAFF
TRBJ2-7,-,TRBD1,TRBV5-1,TGCGCCAGCAGCCAAAGCGGACAGGAGTCTCTCCCCTACGAGCAGTACTTC,CASSQSGQESLPYEQYF
TRBJ1-5,-,TRBD1,TRBV28,TGTGCCAGCACTTACCGCGACAGGGGGGATCAGCCCCAGCATTTT,CASTYRDRGDQPQHF
TRBJ1-2,-,-,TRBV7-6,TGTGCCAGCAGCCCCGGAGGGGGGTTCGCGGGAGGCTACACCTTC,CASSPGGGFAGGYTF
TRBJ2-3,-,-,TRBV5-4,TGTGCCAGCAGCTTGCCGGGGTGGGGCACAGATACGCAGTATTTT,CASSLPGWGTDTQYF
TRBJ2-5,-,-,TRBV28,TGTGCCAGCACGTCCGTACCCCAGGGCCGAGAGACCCAGTACTTC,CASTSVPQGRETQYF
TRBJ2-1,-,-,TRBV29-1,TGCAGCGTTGATTTGGGAGTCTCCTACAATGAGCAGTTCTTC,CSVDLGVSYNEQFF
TRBJ1-5,-,-,TRBV6-6,TGTGCCAGCAATAAGGACACTACTAGCAATCAGCCCCAGCATTTT,CASNKDTTSNQPQHF